This entry lists 26 T cell receptor beta chains sequenced from one sample in a study of cytomegalovirus exposure and HLA in healthy donors. A multiplex PCR was run with 60 Vbeta primers and 13 Jbeta primers. The repertoire was sequenced with immunoSEQ multiplex PCR; TCRdb's copy has only in-frame clones and lacks some. Found here are about 130,000 clones; the top ten clones hold 2% to 2.5%. What was sequenced was PBMCs. The source of these receptors is a man aged 40-49 years in good health and CMV-seronegative.

The chain employs TRBV2 and TRBJ2-1; 7 bases align to TRBD2. The CDR3 is 14 residues long. Germline CDR1 and CDR2: SNHLY and FYNNEI. V lost 6 bases to trimming and J lost 6 bases; unmatched junction nucleotides: 8. This CDR3 reads CASRNSGLGNEQFF. CDR3 in DNA: TGTGCCAGCAGAAATAGCGGGCTCGGCAATGAGCAGTTCTTC.

This chain uses TRBV4-2 with TRBJ2-2, with 9 bases that match TRBD1. The germline V gene encodes CDR1 LGHNA and CDR2 YNFKEQ. The ends lost 1 base at V and 3 bases at J; junction bases unmatched: 0. The CDR3 spans 15 residues. DNA of the CDR3: TGTGCCAGCAGCCAAGGGACAGGGGACACCGGGGAGCTGTTTTTT. Encoded protein: CASSQGTGDTGELFF.

This chain joins TRBV27 and TRBJ2-7, with 7 bases fitting TRBD2. Germline CDR1 is MNHEY and CDR2 is SMNVEV (reference sequence). This CDR3 spans 13 amino acids. The CDR3 DNA is TGTGCTTCCGGGAGCGGGGATTCCTACGAGCAGTACTTC. Translation gives CASGSGDSYEQYF.

This chain joins TRBV11-3 and TRBJ1-1, with 7 bases fitting TRBD1. V gave up 5 bases and J gave up 6 bases; unmatched junction bases: 9. Germline loops: CDR1 SGHNT, CDR2 YENEEA. The CDR3 extends over 14 amino acids. CDR3 DNA: TGTGCCAGCAGCCCGCGCGACAGGGCACCTGAAGCTTTCTTT. This gives the protein CASSPRDRAPEAFF.

The V gene is TRBV7-9, the J gene TRBJ2-7; D uncertain. Germline assignment: CDR1 SEHNR and CDR2 FQNEAQ (reference sequence). This CDR3 spans 12 amino acids. Trimming removed 0 bases from V and 7 bases from J, with 7 bases in between. DNA for the CDR3: TGTGCCAGCAGCTTAGCGCACGGGGAGCAGTACTTC. Translating it yields CASSLAHGEQYF.

The gene calls are TRBV27 and TRBJ2-7; the D gene is possibly TRBD2 (5 bases). V was cut by 4 bases and J by 5 bases, with 15 bases left in between. The CDR3 contains 14 residues. The germline V gene has CDR1 MNHEY and CDR2 SMNVEV (reference sequence). The CDR3 sequence: CASSSYSGSDEQYF. DNA for the CDR3: TGTGCCAGCAGTTCTTATTCGGGATCGGACGAGCAGTACTTC.

CDR3 in DNA: TGCGCCAGCAGCCGAGCCAGGGGGACTGGAAACACCATATATTTT. It is translated as CASSRARGTGNTIYF. This sequence joins TRBV4-1 and TRBJ1-3; 7 bases map to TRBD1. J was trimmed by 2 bases and V by 4 bases; bases with no gene match: 5. The CDR3 is made up of 15 amino acids. The germline V gene encodes CDR1 MGHRA and CDR2 YSYEKL.

The rearrangement links TRBV5-1 to TRBJ2-7, with D perhaps matching TRBD1 (6 bases). CDR1 SGHRS and CDR2 YFSETQ come from the germline V gene. Trimming left V 3 bases short and J 5 bases short, with 18 bases between. CDR3 size: 15 residues. The CDR3 nucleotides read TGCGCCAGCAGCTCGGGACACAGGCCCCCCCACGAGCAGTACTTC. Residues: CASSSGHRPPHEQYF.

V gene TRBV4-3 combines with J gene TRBJ2-7, with D maybe TRBD1 (5 bases). Germline CDR1 and CDR2: LGHNA and YSLEER. The CDR3 consists of 16 residues. V was clipped by 1 base and J by 2 bases, with 15 bases between them. CDR3 DNA sequence: TGCGCCAGCAGCCAAGGGGTTGGCAGGGAACCCTACGAGCAGTACTTC. It yields the protein CASSQGVGREPYEQYF.

CDR3 residues: CASSPPWLLGTTSTDTQYF. CDR3 in DNA: TGTGCCAGCAGCCCCCCGTGGCTTCTCGGAACTACTAGCACAGATACGCAGTATTTT. The chain combines TRBV11-3 with TRBJ2-3; D remains ambiguous. Germline loops: CDR1 SGHNT, CDR2 YENEEA. Deletions cut 5 bases from V and 0 bases from J, with 24 bases between. The CDR3 extends over 19 amino acids.

The chain is built from TRBV10-3 and TRBJ2-3; weak D call: TRBD1 (5 bases). Germline CDR1 is ENHRY and CDR2 is SYGVKD. This CDR3 region has 13 residues. V lost 6 bases, J lost 3 bases, and 10 bases lay in between. The CDR3 region is CAIREAGTDTQYF. DNA of the CDR3: TGTGCCATCAGAGAAGCAGGGACAGATACGCAGTATTTT.

This chain joins TRBV28 and TRBJ1-2, with TRBD1 as a possible D gene (5 bases). CDR1 and CDR2 (germline): MDHEN, SYDVKM. V lost 4 bases and J 4 bases, leaving 7 bases between the germline ends. CDR3 length: 12 residues. DNA of the CDR3: TGTGCCAGCAGTTGGGGGGGCTATGGCTACACCTTC. Residues: CASSWGGYGYTF.

The chain carries TRBV7-8 and TRBJ2-7; TRBD2 matches 7 bases. This CDR3 spans 14 amino acids. V trimming: 0 bases; J trimming: 3 bases; junction bases outside the gene matches: 2. CDR1 and CDR2 (germline): SGHVS, FQNEAQ. The CDR3 sequence: CASSLAGRGYEQYF. The DNA for the CDR3 is TGTGCCAGCAGCTTAGCGGGGAGGGGCTACGAGCAGTACTTC.

The chain is built from TRBV5-4 and TRBJ2-1, with 14 bases aligning to TRBD2. The junction had 8 bases not matched to a gene; V was cut back by 0 bases and J by 9 bases. This CDR3 spans 17 amino acids. The germline gives CDR1 SGHNT, CDR2 YYREEE (reference sequence). For the CDR3, the DNA is TGTGCCAGCAGCTTGGGGCTGGGACTAGCGGGAGTAGCTGAGCAGTTCTTC. Translated: CASSLGLGLAGVAEQFF.

V and J are TRBV18 and TRBJ1-5; D gene unclear. Looked up from germline, CDR1 is KGHSH and CDR2 is LQKENI. CDR3 length: 14 residues. Trimming left V 2 bases short and J 0 bases short, with 5 bases between. The CDR3 reads CASSPAYSNQPQHF. For the CDR3, the DNA is TGTGCCAGCTCACCAGCCTATAGCAATCAGCCCCAGCATTTT.

CDR3 DNA sequence: TGTGCCAGCAGTGAACGGTCACAGGGTAATGGCTACACCTTC. It yields the protein CASSERSQGNGYTF. The chain carries TRBV2 and TRBJ1-2; D is possibly TRBD1 (6 bases). V lost 2 bases, J lost 6 bases, and 13 bases lay in between. Germline CDR1 reads SNHLY; CDR2 reads FYNNEI. The CDR3 length is 14 residues.

The J gene is TRBJ2-2, the V gene TRBV28; TRBD2 aligns across 7 bases. This CDR3 contains 14 residues. Germline trimming cut 5 bases from V and 9 bases from J; bases unmatched to any gene: 9. Germline loops: CDR1 MDHEN, CDR2 SYDVKM. The CDR3 reads CASSPPGEGWELFF. Written as DNA, the CDR3 is TGTGCCAGCAGTCCACCGGGGGAGGGTTGGGAGCTGTTTTTT.

The chain carries TRBV11-3 and TRBJ2-7, with D uncertain. This CDR3 comprises 13 residues. Germline values: CDR1 SGHNT, CDR2 YENEEA. Deletions cut 4 bases from V and 3 bases from J, with 10 bases between. CDR3 sequence (DNA): TGTGCCAGCAGCTCCGAAACTTACTACGAGCAGTACTTC. Its translation is CASSSETYYEQYF.

This chain connects TRBV27 to TRBJ2-3; 9 bases are shared with TRBD1. Germline-derived CDR1 and CDR2 are MNHEY and SMNVEV (reference sequence). The CDR3 spans 16 residues. V dropped 5 bases and J dropped 1; count of bases not matched to a gene: 7. In nucleotides, the CDR3 is TGTGCCAGCAGTCCTTGGACAGGGGCTGGCACAGATACGCAGTATTTT. Residues: CASSPWTGAGTDTQYF.

The chain uses TRBV5-4 and TRBJ2-7; TRBD1 matches 12 bases. The junction had 3 bases not matched to a gene; V was cut back by 4 bases and J by 7 bases. The length of the CDR3 is 13 residues. Germline V gives CDR1 SGHNT, CDR2 YYREEE (reference sequence). The CDR3 is CASSRDRGREQYF. The CDR3 bases are TGTGCCAGCAGCCGGGACAGGGGGCGGGAGCAGTACTTC.

The chain couples TRBV30 to TRBJ2-7; D not certain. Trimming cost V 0 bases and J 6 bases, with 15 bases left between them. The CDR3 has 14 residues. Germline CDR1 and CDR2: GTSNPN and SVGIG (reference sequence). This CDR3 is CAWSVSRLNSEQYF. The CDR3 nucleotides read TGTGCCTGGAGTGTTAGTAGGCTTAACAGCGAGCAGTACTTC.

The chain is built from TRBV5-1 and TRBJ2-5; D possibly corresponds to TRBD1 (6 bases). The CDR3 runs to 14 residues. Trimming removed 4 bases from V and 1 base from J, with 11 bases in between. The germline CDR1 and CDR2 sequences are SGHRS and YFSETQ. This CDR3 is CASSKTGAQETQYF. The CDR3 nucleotides read TGCGCCAGCAGCAAGACAGGAGCCCAAGAGACCCAGTACTTC.

The CDR3 nucleotides are TGTGCCAGCAGGAGAGCGGGGCAAGACAATGAGCAGTTCTTC. Protein product: CASRRAGQDNEQFF. V usage is TRBV13 and J usage is TRBJ2-1; 7 bases agree with TRBD2. CDR3 length: 14 residues. The ends lost 6 bases at V and 5 bases at J; junction bases unmatched: 7. Germline CDR1 is PRHDT and CDR2 is FYEKMQ (reference sequence).

V gene TRBV7-6 combines with J gene TRBJ2-5; D call uncertain. Germline V gives CDR1 SGHVS, CDR2 FNYEAQ. Between the trimmed V and J ends, which lost 0 bases and 5 bases, there was a span of 13 bases. The CDR3 is 15 residues long. CDR3 residues: CASSLAVRPLETQYF. As DNA, the CDR3 is TGTGCCAGCAGCTTAGCTGTCAGGCCACTGGAGACCCAGTACTTC.

With regard to this clone: One junction end does not reproduce the germline sequence, and a read error may be involved. J is TRBJ2-7 and V is TRBV5-4; 15 positions agree with TRBD2. The CDR3 length is 14 residues. The germline CDR1 and CDR2 sequences are SGHNT and YYREEE (reference sequence). CDR3: CAGSTGTSGGLRHF. CDR3 nucleotides: TGTGCCGGGTCGACCGGGACTAGCGGGGGGCTCCGCCACTTC.

The chain is built from TRBV5-1 and TRBJ2-3; 9 bases agree with TRBD2. The junction had 7 bases not matched to a gene; V was cut back by 0 bases and J by 5 bases. The CDR3 is made up of 16 amino acids. The germline V gene has CDR1 SGHRS and CDR2 YFSETQ. CDR3 sequence reads: CASSLGAGGREDTQYF. The CDR3 DNA sequence: TGCGCCAGCAGCTTGGGAGCGGGCGGGAGGGAAGATACGCAGTATTTT.